This TCR beta chain was sequenced in a study of cytomegalovirus exposure and HLA in healthy donors. The overall study: The same platform was used for the roughly 120 validation repertoires as for the 650 to 800 first-cohort repertoires, as reported in a later analysis. Whole-study findings and limits: In vitro assays verified that a few CMV-associated chains recognized CMV antigens specifically. More than 150 TCR beta chains were listed as cytomegalovirus-associated.

On this clone: Its antigen remains unknown.

Sequenced by immunoSEQ multiplex PCR; TCRdb stores in-frame clones only, minus some. The sample consists of roughly 170,000 clones, 80% to 85% of them appearing once. Germline V gene lookup returns CDR1 SGHAT and CDR2 FQNNGV. CDR3 length: 14 residues. V lost 6 bases to trimming and J lost 8 bases, with 19 bases between them. The material sequenced was PBMCs. This chain connects TRBV11-2 to TRBJ1-2; possible D gene TRBD1, 5 bases. The receptor was isolated from a young woman in good health and CMV-seropositive. CDR3 region: CASRPFTGVRGYTF. CDR3 bases: TGTGCCAGCAGACCTTTTACGGGGGTGCGAGGCTACACCTTC. Together with reference TRBV11-2 and TRBJ1-2, the CDR3 gives the full variable domain: EAGVAQSPRYKIIEKRQSVAFWCNPISGHATLYWYQQILGQGPKLLIQFQNNGVVDDSQLPKDRFSAERLKGVDSTLKIQPAKLEDSAVYLCASRPFTGVRGYTFGSGTRLTVV.